This T cell receptor (beta chain) was profiled in a study of T-cell reconstitution after alpha-beta-depleted transplantation in children. The CDR3 has 19 amino acids. The V gene lost 3 bases and the J gene lost 7 bases, with 28 bases spanning the gap. Germline values: CDR1 SGHAT, CDR2 FQDESV (reference sequence). The TCRbeta library was prepared with unique molecular identifiers. TCRdb fed the PCR reads into MiXCR, producing one record per CDR3 protein. Among 500,000 to 600,000 distinct CDR3 sequences, about 17% were seen once, and the ten largest hold 3.3%. The J gene is TRBJ2-1, the V gene TRBV11-1; D perhaps matches TRBD2 (6 bases). The source of this sequence is a human donor who donated a stem cell graft to a child with acute lymphoblastic leukemia. The sample here was PBMCs from the stem cell graft donor, taken from the stem cell graft. CDR3: CASSFLSGTVGGRWNEQFF. The CDR3 DNA is TGTGCCAGCAGCTTTCTCTCTGGAACCGTGGGAGGCCGGTGGAATGAGCAGTTCTTC. Looking up the rest from reference TRBV11-1 and TRBJ2-1 gives the full variable domain: EAEVAQSPRYKITEKSQAVAFWCDPISGHATLYWYRQILGQGPELLVQFQDESVVDDSQLPKDRFSAERLKGVDSTLKIQPAELGDSAMYLCASSFLSGTVGGRWNEQFFGPGTRLTVL.